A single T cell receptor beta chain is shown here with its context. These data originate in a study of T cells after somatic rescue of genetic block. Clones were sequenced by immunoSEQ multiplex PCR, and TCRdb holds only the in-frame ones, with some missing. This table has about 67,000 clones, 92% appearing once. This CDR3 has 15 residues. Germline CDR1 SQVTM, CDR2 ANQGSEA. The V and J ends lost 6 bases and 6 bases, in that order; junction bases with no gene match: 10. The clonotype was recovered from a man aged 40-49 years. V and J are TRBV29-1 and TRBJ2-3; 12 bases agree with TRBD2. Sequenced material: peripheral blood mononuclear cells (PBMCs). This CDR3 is CSVRTSGTPRDTQYF. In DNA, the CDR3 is TGCAGCGTAAGGACTAGCGGGACCCCCCGGGATACGCAGTATTTT.